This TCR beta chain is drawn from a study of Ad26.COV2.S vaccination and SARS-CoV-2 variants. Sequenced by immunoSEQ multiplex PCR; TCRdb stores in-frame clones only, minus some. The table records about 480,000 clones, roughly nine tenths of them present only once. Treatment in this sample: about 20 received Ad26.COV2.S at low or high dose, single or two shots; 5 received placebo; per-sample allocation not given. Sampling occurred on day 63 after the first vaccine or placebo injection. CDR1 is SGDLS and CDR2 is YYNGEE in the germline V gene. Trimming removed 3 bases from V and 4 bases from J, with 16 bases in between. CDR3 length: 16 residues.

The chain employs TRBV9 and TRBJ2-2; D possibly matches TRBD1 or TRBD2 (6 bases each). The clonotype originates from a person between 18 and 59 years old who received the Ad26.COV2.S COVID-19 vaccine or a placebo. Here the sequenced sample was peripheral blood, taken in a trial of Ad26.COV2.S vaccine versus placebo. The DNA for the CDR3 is TGTGCCAGCAGCGCTTCTGTAGGGGGGCTCACCGGGGAGCTGTTTTTT. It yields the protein CASSASVGGLTGELFF.